This T cell receptor beta chain stems from a study of cytotoxic CD8 clonotypes in ibrutinib-treated CLL. Whole-study context: It was after a median about 12 months of treatment, range 6 to 36, that response samples were taken. Study outcomes and limitations: Starting clonality was above that of age-matched healthy donors and tracked circulating CD8+ T-cell counts.

Germline CDR1 reads SNHLY; CDR2 reads FYNNEI. CDR3 length: 13 residues. Data came from immunoSEQ multiplex PCR; TCRdb stores just in-frame clones and leaves some out. The sample has 100,000 to 150,000 clones, 80% to 90% seen once. Regarding this clone: Its target is not known. Relative to the germline gene, one junction end is altered; a read error may explain this.

This sample comprised PBMCs, obtained after 24 months of ibrutinib treatment. This receptor was taken from a human donor with chronic lymphocytic leukemia. The rearrangement uses TRBV2 and TRBJ1-1; D unresolved. The CDR3 bases are TGTGCCAGCAGGGAAGACAAGAACACTGAAGCTTTCTTT. Its protein is CASREDKNTEAFF. The full variable domain, in which reference TRBV2 and TRBJ1-1 provide the parts outside the CDR3, is EPEVTQTPSHQVTQMGQEVILRCVPISNHLYFYWYRQILGQKVEFLVSFYNNEISEKSEIFDDQFSVERPDGSNFTLKIRSTKLEDSAMYFCASREDKNTEAFFGQGTRLTVV.